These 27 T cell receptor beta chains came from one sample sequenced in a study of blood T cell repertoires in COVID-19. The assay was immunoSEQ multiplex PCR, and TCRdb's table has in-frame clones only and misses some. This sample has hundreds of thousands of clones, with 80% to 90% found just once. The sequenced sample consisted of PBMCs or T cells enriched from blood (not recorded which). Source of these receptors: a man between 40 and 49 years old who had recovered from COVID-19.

CDR3 residues: CSVEDQGTGDYTEAFF. The CDR3, as DNA: TGCAGCGTTGAAGATCAGGGGACAGGGGATTACACTGAAGCTTTCTTT. J is TRBJ1-1 and V is TRBV29-1, with 10 bases aligning to TRBD1. J was trimmed by 3 bases and V by 0 bases; bases with no gene match: 7. Germline CDR1 is SQVTM and CDR2 is ANQGSEA. The CDR3 has 16 amino acids.

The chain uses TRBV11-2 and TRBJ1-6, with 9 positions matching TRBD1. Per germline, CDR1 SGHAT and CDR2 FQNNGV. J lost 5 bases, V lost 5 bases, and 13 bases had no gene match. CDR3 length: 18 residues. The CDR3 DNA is TGTGCCAGCAGCAACCATCCCGGGACAGGGTTCAATAATTCACCCCTCCACTTT. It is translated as CASSNHPGTGFNNSPLHF.

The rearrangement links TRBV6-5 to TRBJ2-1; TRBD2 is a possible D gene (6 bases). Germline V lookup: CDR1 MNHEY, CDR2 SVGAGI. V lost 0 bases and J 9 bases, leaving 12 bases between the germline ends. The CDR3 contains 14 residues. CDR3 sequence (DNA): TGTGCCAGCAGTTACTCGCGGGGAAGGGGTGAGCAGTTCTTC. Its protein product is CASSYSRGRGEQFF.

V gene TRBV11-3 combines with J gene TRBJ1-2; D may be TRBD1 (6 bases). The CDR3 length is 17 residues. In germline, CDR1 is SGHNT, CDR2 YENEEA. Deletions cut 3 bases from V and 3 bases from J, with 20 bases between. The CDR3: CASSLGDSGVGYYGYTF. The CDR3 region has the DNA TGTGCCAGCAGCTTGGGGGATTCAGGGGTGGGTTACTATGGCTACACCTTC.

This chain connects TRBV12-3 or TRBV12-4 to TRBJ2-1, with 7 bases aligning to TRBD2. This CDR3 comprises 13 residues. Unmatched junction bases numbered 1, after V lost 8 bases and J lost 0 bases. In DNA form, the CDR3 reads TGTGCCAGCGGGACTAACTCCTACAATGAGCAGTTCTTC. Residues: CASGTNSYNEQFF.

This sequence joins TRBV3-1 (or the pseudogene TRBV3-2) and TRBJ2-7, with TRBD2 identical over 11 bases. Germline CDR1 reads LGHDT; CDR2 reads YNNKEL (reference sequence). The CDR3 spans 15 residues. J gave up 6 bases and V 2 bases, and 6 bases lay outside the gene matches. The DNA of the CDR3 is TGTGCCAGCAGCCAAACTAGCGGGAGTATCTCCGAGCAGTACTTC. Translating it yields CASSQTSGSISEQYF.

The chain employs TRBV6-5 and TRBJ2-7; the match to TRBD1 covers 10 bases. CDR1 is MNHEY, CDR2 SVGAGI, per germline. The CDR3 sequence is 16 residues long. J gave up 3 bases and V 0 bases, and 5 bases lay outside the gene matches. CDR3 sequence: CASSYSIGQGVYEQYF. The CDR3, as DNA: TGTGCCAGCAGTTACTCGATTGGACAGGGGGTCTACGAGCAGTACTTC.

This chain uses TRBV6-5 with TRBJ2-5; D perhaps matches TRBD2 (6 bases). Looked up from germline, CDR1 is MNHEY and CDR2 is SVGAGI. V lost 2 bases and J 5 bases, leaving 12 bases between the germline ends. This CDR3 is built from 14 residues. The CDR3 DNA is TGTGCCAGCAGTTACACAGGTGGGGGGGAGACCCAGTACTTC. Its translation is CASSYTGGGETQYF.

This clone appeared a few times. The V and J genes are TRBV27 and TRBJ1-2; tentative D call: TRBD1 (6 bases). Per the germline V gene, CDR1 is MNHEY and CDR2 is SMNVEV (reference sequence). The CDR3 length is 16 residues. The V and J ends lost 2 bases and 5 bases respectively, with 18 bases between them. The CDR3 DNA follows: TGTGCCAGCAGTTTAGGGGGTCAGGACAGCGTTTATGGCTACACCTTC. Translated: CASSLGGQDSVYGYTF.

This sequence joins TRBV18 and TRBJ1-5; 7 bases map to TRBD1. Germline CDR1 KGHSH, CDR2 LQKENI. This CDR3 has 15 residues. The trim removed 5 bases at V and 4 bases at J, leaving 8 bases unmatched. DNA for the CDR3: TGTGCCAGCTCAAAGGACAGGTACAAAAATCAGCCCCAGCATTTT. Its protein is CASSKDRYKNQPQHF.

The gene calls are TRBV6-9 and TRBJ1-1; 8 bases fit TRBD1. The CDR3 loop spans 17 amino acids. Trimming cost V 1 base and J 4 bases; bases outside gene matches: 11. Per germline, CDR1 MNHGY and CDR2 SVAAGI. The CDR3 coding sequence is TGTGCCAGCAGTTATTTTTCGACAGGGGCGTTGTTCACTGAAGCTTTCTTT. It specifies CASSYFSTGALFTEAFF.

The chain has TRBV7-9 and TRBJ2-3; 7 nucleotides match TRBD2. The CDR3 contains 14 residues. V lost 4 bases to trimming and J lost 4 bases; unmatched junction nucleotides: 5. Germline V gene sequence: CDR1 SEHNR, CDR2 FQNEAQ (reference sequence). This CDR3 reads CASSSLATADTQYF. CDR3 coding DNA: TGTGCCAGCAGCTCACTAGCGACCGCAGATACGCAGTATTTT.

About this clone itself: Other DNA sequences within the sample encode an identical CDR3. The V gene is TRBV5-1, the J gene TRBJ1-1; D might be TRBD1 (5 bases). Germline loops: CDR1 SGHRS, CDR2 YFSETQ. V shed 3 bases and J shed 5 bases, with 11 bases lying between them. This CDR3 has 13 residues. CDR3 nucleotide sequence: TGCGCCAGCAGCTCTCAGGGTAGGACTGAAGCTTTCTTT. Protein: CASSSQGRTEAFF.

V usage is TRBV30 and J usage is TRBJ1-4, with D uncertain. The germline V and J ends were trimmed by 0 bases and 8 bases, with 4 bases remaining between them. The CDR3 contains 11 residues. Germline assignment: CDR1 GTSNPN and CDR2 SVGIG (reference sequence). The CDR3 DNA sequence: TGTGCCTGGAGTGTTGAGGAAAAACTGTTTTTT. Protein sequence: CAWSVEEKLFF.

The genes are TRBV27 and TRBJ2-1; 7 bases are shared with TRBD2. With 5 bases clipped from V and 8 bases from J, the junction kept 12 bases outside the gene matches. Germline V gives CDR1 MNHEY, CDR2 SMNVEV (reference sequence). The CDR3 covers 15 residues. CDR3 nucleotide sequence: TGTGCCAGCAGTCAAGGACTAGATGTTACGCATGAGCAGTTCTTC. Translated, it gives CASSQGLDVTHEQFF.

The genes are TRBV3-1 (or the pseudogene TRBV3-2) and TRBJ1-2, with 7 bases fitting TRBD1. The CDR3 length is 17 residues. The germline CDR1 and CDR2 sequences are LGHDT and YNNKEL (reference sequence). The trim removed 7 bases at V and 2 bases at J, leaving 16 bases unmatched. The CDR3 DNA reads TGTGCCAGCAACCGGGACAGACGAAAACAAGCCAACTATGGCTACACCTTC. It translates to CASNRDRRKQANYGYTF.

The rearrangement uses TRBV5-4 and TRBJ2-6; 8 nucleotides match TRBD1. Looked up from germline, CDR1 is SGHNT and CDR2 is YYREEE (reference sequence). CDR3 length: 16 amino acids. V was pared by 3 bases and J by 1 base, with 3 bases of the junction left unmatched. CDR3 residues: CASSSGQGSGANVLTF. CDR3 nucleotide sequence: TGTGCCAGCAGCTCAGGACAGGGATCTGGGGCCAACGTCCTGACTTTC.

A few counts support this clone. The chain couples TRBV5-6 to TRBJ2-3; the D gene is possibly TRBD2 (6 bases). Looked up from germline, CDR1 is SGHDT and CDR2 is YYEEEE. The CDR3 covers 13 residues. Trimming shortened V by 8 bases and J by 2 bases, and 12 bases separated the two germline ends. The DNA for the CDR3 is TGTGCCAGTAAGACTAGATCCACAGATACGCAGTATTTT. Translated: CASKTRSTDTQYF.

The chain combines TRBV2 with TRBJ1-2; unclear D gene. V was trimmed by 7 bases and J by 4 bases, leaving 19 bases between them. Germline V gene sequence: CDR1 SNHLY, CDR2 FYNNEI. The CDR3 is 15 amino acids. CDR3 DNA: TGTGCCAGCACTCCTGAAAAGAGGCGGATCTATGGCTACACCTTC. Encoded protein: CASTPEKRRIYGYTF.

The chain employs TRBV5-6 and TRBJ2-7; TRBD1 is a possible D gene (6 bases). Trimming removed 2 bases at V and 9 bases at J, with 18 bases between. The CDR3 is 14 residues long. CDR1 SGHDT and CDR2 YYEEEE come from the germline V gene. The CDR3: CASSLLPGVRGQYF. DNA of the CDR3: TGTGCCAGCAGCTTACTTCCAGGGGTAAGAGGGCAGTACTTC.

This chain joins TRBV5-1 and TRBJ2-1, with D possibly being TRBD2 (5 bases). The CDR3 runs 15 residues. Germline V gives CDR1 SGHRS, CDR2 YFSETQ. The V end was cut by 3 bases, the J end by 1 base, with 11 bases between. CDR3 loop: CASSSGGVSYNEQFF. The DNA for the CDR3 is TGCGCCAGCAGCTCTGGAGGCGTTTCCTACAATGAGCAGTTCTTC.

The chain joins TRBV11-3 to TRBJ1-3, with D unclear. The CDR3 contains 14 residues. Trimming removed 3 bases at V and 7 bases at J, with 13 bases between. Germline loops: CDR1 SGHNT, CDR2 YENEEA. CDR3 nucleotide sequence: TGTGCCAGCAGCTTTGGGCGGGAAAGGAACACCATATATTTT. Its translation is CASSFGRERNTIYF.

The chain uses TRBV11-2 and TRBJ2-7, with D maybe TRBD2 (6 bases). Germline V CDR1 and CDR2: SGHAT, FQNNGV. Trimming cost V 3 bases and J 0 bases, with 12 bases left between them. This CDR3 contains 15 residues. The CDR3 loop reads CASSFRREPSYEQYF. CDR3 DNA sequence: TGTGCCAGCAGCTTCCGCCGGGAGCCCTCCTACGAGCAGTACTTC.

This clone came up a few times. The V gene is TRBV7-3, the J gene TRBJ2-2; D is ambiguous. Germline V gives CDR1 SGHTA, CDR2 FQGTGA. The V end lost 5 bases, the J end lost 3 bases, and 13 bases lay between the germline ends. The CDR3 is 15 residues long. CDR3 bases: TGTGCCAGCAGCCCATCCCGACTTGACACCGGGGAGCTGTTTTTT. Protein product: CASSPSRLDTGELFF.

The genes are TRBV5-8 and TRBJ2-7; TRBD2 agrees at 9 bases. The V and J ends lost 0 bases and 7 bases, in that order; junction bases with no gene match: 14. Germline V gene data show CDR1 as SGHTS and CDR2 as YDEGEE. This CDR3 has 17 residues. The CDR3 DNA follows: TGTGCCAGCAGCTTGGAATTCGGGAGGGCTAGCGGGATGGAGCAGTACTTC. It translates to CASSLEFGRASGMEQYF.

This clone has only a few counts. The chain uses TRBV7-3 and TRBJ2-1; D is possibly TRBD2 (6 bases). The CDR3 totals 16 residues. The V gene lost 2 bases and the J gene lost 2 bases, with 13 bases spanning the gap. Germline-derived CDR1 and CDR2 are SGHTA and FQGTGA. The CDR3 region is CASSLSPSEAYNEQFF. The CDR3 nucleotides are TGTGCCAGCAGCTTATCCCCTAGCGAGGCCTACAATGAGCAGTTCTTC.

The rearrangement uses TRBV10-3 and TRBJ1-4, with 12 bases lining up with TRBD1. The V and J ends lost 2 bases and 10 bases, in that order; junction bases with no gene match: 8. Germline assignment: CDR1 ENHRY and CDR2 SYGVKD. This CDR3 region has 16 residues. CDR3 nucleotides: TGTGCCATCAGTGAGGGGACAGGGGGCGGAAGTCGAAAACTGTTTTTT. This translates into CAISEGTGGGSRKLFF.